This TCR beta chain was identified in a study of T cell clones after liver transplantation (dated by TCRdb to about 2019). Concerning the study at large: ITN030ST, the source of the samples, was a randomized trial that attempted immunosuppression withdrawal within 2 years of liver transplantation. Third party-reactive TCRbeta sequences from pre-transplant MLRs were also identified as an antigen-independent comparator for donor-reactive sequences. Blood samples were collected pre-transplant, pre-randomization before withdrawal, and post-randomization after either complete withdrawal or failed withdrawal. Of the 8 liver transplant recipients making up the studied cohort, 3 were classified as tolerant and 5 as non-tolerant. The subjects received no induction therapy and were kept on standard immunosuppression until randomization at 12-24 months post-transplant. Donor-reactive T cell clones were identified by TCRbeta sequencing after a pre-transplant mixed lymphocyte reaction and then tracked in post-transplant blood. Three of the eight recipients were HCV-positive; the others were transplanted for non-autoimmune, non-viral indications. Tolerance was defined as complete withdrawal of immunosuppression for at least one year without a rise in liver enzymes beyond twice the upper limit of normal. What the work shows at the level of the full study, not this receptor alone: After accounting for repertoire turnover, donor-reactive detection was significantly reduced in 7 of 8 subjects for CD4 and 8 of 8 for CD8. The conclusions were considered preliminary, being limited by small, heterogeneous patient numbers and non-standardized post-transplant time points. Circulating donor-reactive CD4 TCRbeta sequences fell significantly post-transplant in most of the 8 subjects, irrespective of tolerance or HCV status. Low numbers of available donor cells limited the measurable donor-reactive repertoire in two subjects. Because no allograft tissue specimens were available, donor-reactive T cells may have migrated into the graft instead of being deleted. Donor-reactive sequences decreased more than third party-reactive sequences, which suggests partial antigen-specific deletion that was not related to withdrawal success.

Regarding this clone: Its target antigen remains unknown. No per-base quality is available; no much larger clone lies one base away.

High-throughput TCRbeta CDR3 sequencing of frozen genomic DNA was performed by immunoSEQ, including PCR amplification, mapping, bias correction and internal controls. In the authors' own workflow: Only productive rearrangements were retained, and each unique TCRbeta sequence was defined by its CDR3 nucleotide sequence together with its V and J gene. For classification of a sequence as donor-reactive, at least 5-fold expansion in CFSE-low cells relative to unstimulated pre-transplant cells and a frequency of at least 0.01% were required. Per-subject minimum frequency thresholds, based on the lowest-template unstimulated sample, ensured at least 90% detection power. Jensen-Shannon divergence between the top 1000 TCRbeta sequences post-transplant and pre-transplant was used to measure repertoire turnover. Two-sided Fisher's exact tests were used to test for changes in how often donor-reactive sequences were detected. TCRdb stores this immuneACCESS table with in-frame sequences only. Part of the clones is absent; in the studies checked, under half of the shortfall reflects unresolved V genes, and no reason is known for the rest. Clonal size and the V and J genes are those of that table, whereas D and trimming came from the DNA. For this sample the table gives about 19,000 clones, of which approximately 89% were detected only once. 10% to 15% of the sample belongs to the ten largest clones.

Including the terminal cysteine and phenylalanine, the CDR3 comprises 15 residues. The DNA shown is the 45-base CDR3, in frame from base 1. V is shortened by 6 bases, J by 0 bases, and the region joining them spans 12 bases. The germline V gene encodes CDR1 MNHEY and CDR2 SMNVEV (reference sequence). The time point label on this specimen signifies: pre-transplant. Thawed unstimulated PBMCs were stained for CD3, CD4 and CD8 and FACS-sorted into CD3+CD4+ and CD3+CD8+ populations. All 8 studied subjects were randomized to immunosuppression withdrawal. The Qiagen DNeasy Blood and Tissue Kit was used for isolation of genomic DNA.

This sample comprised CD8+ T cells from blood, obtained before liver transplant. This chain is built from TRBV27 and TRBJ2-1, and possibly TRBD2, on 5 matching bases. The source of this sequence is a human donor who received a liver transplant. The nucleotide sequence is given as TGTGCCAGCAGACCGGGGTCAAGCTCCTACAATGAGCAGTTCTTC. Its protein is CASRPGSSSYNEQFF.